A single count supports the clone carrying this TCR beta chain. Antigen unknown. V gave up 4 bases and J gave up 5 bases, with 17 bases separating them. There are 14 residues in the CDR3. CDR1 GTSNPN and CDR2 SVGIG come from the germline V gene (reference sequence). This entry belongs to a study of graft-versus-host responses after intestinal transplantation. Looking at the study overall: Multivisceral, liver-intestinal, or isolated intestinal grafts went to recipients.

Profiling relied on immunoSEQ multiplex PCR, and the TCRdb table lists in-frame clones only, not all of them. The top ten clones hold roughly 0.5% of a sample with tens of thousands of clones, approximately 92% of them seen once. Study-wide findings and caveats: GvH clones turned up in recipient marrow; some had shown up first in ileum or blood. High graft-versus-host to host-versus-graft clonal ratios were found in allografts of patients who had graft-donor T cell macrochimerism. Peak circulating GvH clone levels were associated with early post-transplant HvG declines.

The chain links TRBV30 to TRBJ2-5, with D uncertain. This sequence originates from a human donor who received an intestinal transplant. This specimen was unstimulated CD8+ T cells sorted from spleen or lymph node cells, taken before intestinal transplant. CDR3 protein: CAWTRVEFWETQYF. In DNA, the CDR3 is TGTGCCTGGACCCGAGTCGAGTTTTGGGAGACCCAGTACTTC.